The clone carrying this TCR delta chain was seen more than once but under ten times. A single base separates this from a much larger clone, so it may be a read error. This CDR3 is also generated by other DNA sequences in the sample. TCRdb reanalysed the reads via CATT. The data show around 1,300 delta-chain clones, approximately 0.98% seen once. The data were obtained in a study of gamma-delta chains in newborns, infants, children. In the study overall: Polyclonal expansion of innate γδ T cells after birth follows microbial exposure.

The CDR3 consists of 20 residues. CDR1 and CDR2 from the germline V gene are GEAIGNYY and EKD. The sequence came from a child in good health. The V call is TRDV2, the J call TRDJ3, with TRDD3 as a possible D gene (6 bases). Sequencing used blood. CDR3 DNA: TGTGCCTGCGACACCGCGGGGATCGGGGAGAGCTCCTGGGACACCCGACAGATGTTTTTC. Translated: CACDTAGIGESSWDTRQMFF.